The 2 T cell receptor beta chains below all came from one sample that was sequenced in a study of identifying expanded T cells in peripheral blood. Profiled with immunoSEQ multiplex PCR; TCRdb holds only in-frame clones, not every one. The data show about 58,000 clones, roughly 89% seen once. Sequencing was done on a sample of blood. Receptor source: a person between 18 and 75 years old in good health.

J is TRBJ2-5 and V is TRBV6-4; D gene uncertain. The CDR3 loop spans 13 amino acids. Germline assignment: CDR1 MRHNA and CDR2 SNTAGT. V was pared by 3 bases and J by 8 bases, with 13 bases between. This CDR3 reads CASSDSPEGTQYF. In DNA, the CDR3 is TGTGCCAGCAGTGATTCCCCCGAAGGAACCCAGTACTTC.

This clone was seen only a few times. The CDR3 DNA reads TGCGCCAGCAGCTTCCGAGGGCCGGGGGAGCCTTCTTTCGAGCAGTACTTC. Translated: CASSFRGPGEPSFEQYF. The chain recombines TRBV4-3 with TRBJ2-7, with D possibly TRBD2 on 6 matching bases. This CDR3 region has 17 residues. V lost 5 bases and J 6 bases, leaving 26 bases between the germline ends. Germline values: CDR1 LGHNA, CDR2 YSLEER.